This T cell receptor (beta chain) was captured in a study of MAIT cells during Salmonella Paratyphi A infection (dated by TCRdb to the late 2010s). A note on the overall study: Adult volunteers aged 18 to 60 ingested a single dose of 1-5x10^3 CFU of S. Paratyphi A strain NVGH308. Starting at diagnosis, diagnosed volunteers were given ciprofloxacin 500 mg twice a day for 14 days.

Libraries came from 5' RACE. TCRbeta was amplified by two rounds of PCR with Phusion High-Fidelity polymerase, and sample-specific barcodes were added in the primers. TCRbeta libraries were generated by template-switch cDNA synthesis with SMARTScribe reverse transcriptase and a TRBC-specific primer. The barcoded samples were pooled and then prepared using the NEBNext Ultra DNA Library Prep Kit for Illumina. Libraries were sequenced on an Illumina MiSeq with the MiSeq reagent kit v2, 300 cycles. For the original study's pipeline: Jemultiplexer demultiplexed the reads by barcode, and MiTCR with default parameters aligned the reads. Non-functional sequences were removed with VDJtools, and each clonotype was defined by its amino acid sequence, with frequencies calculated from the assigned sequence reads. In the clonal space homeostasis analysis, clonotypes were grouped by frequency into over-represented (0.05-1), large, medium and small bins. Clones were called with MiXCR by TCRdb after fastp trimmed the public reads at Q25, and only in-frame beta chains were retained. Each CDR3 protein gets just one entry, which takes the most common genes and DNA from the rows behind it. These V and J calls derive from TCRdb rather than the authors' analysis. This sample lists over a thousand distinct CDR3 sequences; about 53% were detected once. The ten largest clones add up to about 32% of the sample.

This clonotype is labeled large (0.1 to 1%). No antigen is known for it. No base quality information exists; no much larger clone differs at one position. Taken from the germline V gene, the CDR1 and CDR2 loops are MNHNS and SASEGT. Reading from cysteine to phenylalanine, the CDR3 counts 14 amino acids. Kept here is only the CDR3 DNA, which spans 42 bases and is read in frame from base 1. After removal of 10 bases from V and 10 bases from J, the junction retains 11 bases not matched to a gene. Taken with the paper, the label for time point translates to: mid-infection, around enteric fever diagnosis. MAIT cells, defined as Valpha7.2+ CD161+ T cells, were identified and sorted by flow cytometry. Circulating MAIT cell TCRbeta repertoires were profiled longitudinally in five or six volunteers in whom enteric fever developed after controlled oral challenge with live Salmonella Paratyphi A. Every diagnosed volunteer provided MAIT cell samples at pre-infection, mid-infection and post-infection timepoints. A diagnosis of enteric fever required Paratyphi A bacteremia and/or a persistent fever above 38 degrees C that lasted more than 12 hours. Diagnosis of infection in challenged volunteers occurred between day 4 and day 7 after challenge. Between about 4,500 and 11,000 MAIT cells per sample were sorted directly into RNAqueous-Micro lysis buffer for RNA extraction. Lymphoprep gradient centrifugation was used to isolate peripheral blood mononuclear cells from blood samples and leukocyte cones. Cell sorting used a BD FACSAria Fusion or BD FACSAria III sorter.

General findings and caveats noted by the study authors: Although the availability of volunteer samples limited sample sizes, the sizes were judged adequate for detecting differences between groups. MAIT TRBV usage was oligoclonal, favouring TRBV20 and TRBV6, and appeared unchanged by infection. From baseline to mid-infection, the space taken up by over-represented MAIT clonotypes dropped significantly (0.17 to 0.10), whereas no significant difference was seen post-infection. Diagnosed volunteers showed more expansion or contraction among top five MAIT clonotypes than healthy controls (around 0.57 versus 0.12), suggesting infection-driven repertoire reshaping.

The material was MAIT cells from blood, obtained at the middle sampling point of the challenge study. The receptor's source is a person aged 18 to 75 who was deliberately infected with Salmonella Paratyphi A in a paratyphoid fever challenge study. The rearranged segments are TRBV6-1 and TRBJ1-6; TRBD1 lines up with 9 middle nucleotides. The CDR3 protein is CATTRTGEESPLHF. Read as DNA, the sequence is TGTGCCACCACCCGGACAGGGGAAGAGTCACCCCTCCACTTT.